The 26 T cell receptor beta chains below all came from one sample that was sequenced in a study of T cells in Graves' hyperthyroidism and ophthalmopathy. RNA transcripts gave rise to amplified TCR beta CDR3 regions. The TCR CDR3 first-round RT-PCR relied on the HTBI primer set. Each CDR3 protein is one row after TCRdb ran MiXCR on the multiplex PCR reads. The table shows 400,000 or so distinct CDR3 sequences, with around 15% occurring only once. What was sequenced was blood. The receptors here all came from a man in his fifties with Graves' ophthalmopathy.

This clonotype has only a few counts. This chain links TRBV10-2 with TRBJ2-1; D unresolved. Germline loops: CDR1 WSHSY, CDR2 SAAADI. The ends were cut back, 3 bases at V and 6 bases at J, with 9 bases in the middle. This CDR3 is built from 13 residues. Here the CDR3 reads CASSDGRFNEQFF. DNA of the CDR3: TGCGCCAGCAGTGATGGACGATTCAATGAGCAGTTCTTC.

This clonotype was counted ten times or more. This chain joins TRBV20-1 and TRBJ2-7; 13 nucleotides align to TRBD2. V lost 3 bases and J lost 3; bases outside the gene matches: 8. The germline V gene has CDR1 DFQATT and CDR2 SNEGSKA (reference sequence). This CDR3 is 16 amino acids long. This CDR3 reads CSASHPGLAGSYEQYF. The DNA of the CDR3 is TGCAGTGCTAGTCACCCGGGACTAGCGGGAAGCTACGAGCAGTACTTC.

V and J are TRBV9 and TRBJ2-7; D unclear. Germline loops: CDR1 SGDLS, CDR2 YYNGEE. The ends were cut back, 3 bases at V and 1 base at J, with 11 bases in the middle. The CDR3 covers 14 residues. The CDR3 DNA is TGTGCCAGCAGCGCGACGGACGGTTCCTACGAGCAGTACTTC. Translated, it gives CASSATDGSYEQYF.

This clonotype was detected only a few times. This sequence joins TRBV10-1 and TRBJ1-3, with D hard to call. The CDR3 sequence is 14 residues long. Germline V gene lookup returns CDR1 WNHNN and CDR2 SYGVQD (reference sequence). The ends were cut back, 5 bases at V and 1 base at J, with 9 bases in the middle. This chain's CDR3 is CASSRGLSGNTIYF. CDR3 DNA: TGCGCCAGCAGTCGAGGTTTATCTGGAAACACCATATATTTT.

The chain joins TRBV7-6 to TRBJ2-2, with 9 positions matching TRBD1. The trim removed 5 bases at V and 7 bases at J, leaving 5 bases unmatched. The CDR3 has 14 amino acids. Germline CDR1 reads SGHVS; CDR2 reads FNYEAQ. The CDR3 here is CASSHRTGVGELFF. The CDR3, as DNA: TGTGCCAGCAGCCATAGGACAGGGGTCGGGGAGCTGTTTTTT.

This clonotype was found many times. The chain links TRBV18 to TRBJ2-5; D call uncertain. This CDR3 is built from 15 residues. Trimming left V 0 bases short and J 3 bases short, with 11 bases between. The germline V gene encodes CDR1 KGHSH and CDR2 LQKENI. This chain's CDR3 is CASSPPSSVEETQYF. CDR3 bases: TGTGCCAGCTCACCACCTAGTTCAGTCGAAGAGACCCAGTACTTC.

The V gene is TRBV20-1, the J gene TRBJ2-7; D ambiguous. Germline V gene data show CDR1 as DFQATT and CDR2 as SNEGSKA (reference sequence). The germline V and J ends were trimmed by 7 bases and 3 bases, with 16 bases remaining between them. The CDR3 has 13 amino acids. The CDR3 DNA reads TGCAGTGTGTTGGGGATCAAGAACTACGAGCAGTACTTC. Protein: CSVLGIKNYEQYF.

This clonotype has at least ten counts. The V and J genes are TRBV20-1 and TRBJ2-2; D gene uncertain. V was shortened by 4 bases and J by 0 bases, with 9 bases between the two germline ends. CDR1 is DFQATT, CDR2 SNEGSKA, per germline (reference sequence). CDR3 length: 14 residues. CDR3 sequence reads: CSAKSPANTGELFF. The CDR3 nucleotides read TGCAGTGCTAAGTCACCCGCGAACACCGGGGAGCTGTTTTTT.

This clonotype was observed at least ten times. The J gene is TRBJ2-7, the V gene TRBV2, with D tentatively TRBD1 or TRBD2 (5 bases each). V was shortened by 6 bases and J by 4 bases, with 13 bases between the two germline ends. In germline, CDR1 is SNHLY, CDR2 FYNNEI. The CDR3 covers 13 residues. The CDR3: CASRDRGVYEQYF. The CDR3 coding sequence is TGTGCCAGCAGGGACCGAGGGGTTTACGAGCAGTACTTC.

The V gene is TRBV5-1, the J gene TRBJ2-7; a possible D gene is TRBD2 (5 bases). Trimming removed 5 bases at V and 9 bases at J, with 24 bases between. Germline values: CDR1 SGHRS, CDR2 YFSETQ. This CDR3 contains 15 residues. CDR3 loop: CASSDRSDRQRMQYF. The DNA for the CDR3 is TGCGCCAGCAGTGATCGTAGCGACCGCCAGAGGATGCAGTACTTC.

This CDR3 is CASSYSGRVNEKLFF. The CDR3 DNA reads as TGTGCCAGCAGTTACTCAGGACGGGTAAATGAAAAACTGTTTTTT. The chain links TRBV6-5 to TRBJ1-4; D remains unclear. The V end was cut by 0 bases, the J end by 5 bases, with 10 bases between. CDR3 length: 15 residues. The germline gives CDR1 MNHEY, CDR2 SVGAGI.

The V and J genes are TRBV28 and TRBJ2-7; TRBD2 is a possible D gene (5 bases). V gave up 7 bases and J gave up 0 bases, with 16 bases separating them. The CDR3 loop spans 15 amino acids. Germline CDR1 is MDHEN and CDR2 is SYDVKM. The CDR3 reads CASNLVSGSSYEQYF. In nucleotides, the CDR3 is TGTGCCAGCAACCTAGTCAGCGGAAGCTCCTACGAGCAGTACTTC.

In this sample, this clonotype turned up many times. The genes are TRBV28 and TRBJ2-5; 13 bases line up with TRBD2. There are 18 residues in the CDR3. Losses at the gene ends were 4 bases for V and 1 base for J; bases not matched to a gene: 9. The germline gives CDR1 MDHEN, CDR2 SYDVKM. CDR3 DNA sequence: TGTGCCAGCAGTTGGACTAGCGGGAGAGGGGCGCGCCAAGAGACCCAGTACTTC. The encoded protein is CASSWTSGRGARQETQYF.

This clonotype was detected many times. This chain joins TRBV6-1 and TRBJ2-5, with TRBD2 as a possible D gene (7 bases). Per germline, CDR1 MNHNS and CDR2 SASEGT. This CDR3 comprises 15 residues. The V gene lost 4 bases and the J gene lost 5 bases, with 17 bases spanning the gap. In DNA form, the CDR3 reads TGTGCCAGCAGTGTAGTGGGGGGGGCCCAGGAGACCCAGTACTTC. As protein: CASSVVGGAQETQYF.

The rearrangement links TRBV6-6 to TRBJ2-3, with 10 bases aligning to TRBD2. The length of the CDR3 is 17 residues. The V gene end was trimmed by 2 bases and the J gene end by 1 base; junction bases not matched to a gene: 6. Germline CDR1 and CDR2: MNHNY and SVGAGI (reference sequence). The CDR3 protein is CASSYASSGSGTDTQYF. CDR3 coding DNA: TGTGCCAGCAGTTACGCCTCTAGCGGGAGTGGCACAGATACGCAGTATTTT.

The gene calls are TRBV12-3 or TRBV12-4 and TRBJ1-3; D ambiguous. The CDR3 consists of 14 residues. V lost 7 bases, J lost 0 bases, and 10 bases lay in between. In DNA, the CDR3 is TGTGCCAGCACCCCGGTGGTCTCTGGAAACACCATATATTTT. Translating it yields CASTPVVSGNTIYF.

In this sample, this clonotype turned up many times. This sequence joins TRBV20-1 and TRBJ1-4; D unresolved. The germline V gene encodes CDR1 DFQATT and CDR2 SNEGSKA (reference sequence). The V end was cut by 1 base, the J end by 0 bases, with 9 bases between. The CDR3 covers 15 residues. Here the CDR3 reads CSARVFRATNEKLFF. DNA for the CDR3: TGCAGTGCTAGAGTTTTCAGAGCAACTAATGAAAAACTGTTTTTT.

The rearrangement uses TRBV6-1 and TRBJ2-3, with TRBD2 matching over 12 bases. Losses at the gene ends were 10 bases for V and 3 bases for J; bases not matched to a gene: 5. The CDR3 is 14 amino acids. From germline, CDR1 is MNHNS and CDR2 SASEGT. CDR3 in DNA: TGTGCCATCAGCGGACTAGCGGGAACAGATACGCAGTATTTT. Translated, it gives CAISGLAGTDTQYF.

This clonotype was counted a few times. The CDR3 loop is CASSRVTQGPLYEQYF. In DNA, the CDR3 is TGTGCCAGCAGCCGCGTTACACAGGGACCGCTCTACGAGCAGTACTTC. The chain recombines TRBV14 with TRBJ2-7; tentatively, D is TRBD1 (6 bases). Trimming took off 4 bases at V and 3 bases at J, with 19 bases between the two ends. Germline assignment: CDR1 SGHDN and CDR2 FVKESK. CDR3 length: 16 residues.

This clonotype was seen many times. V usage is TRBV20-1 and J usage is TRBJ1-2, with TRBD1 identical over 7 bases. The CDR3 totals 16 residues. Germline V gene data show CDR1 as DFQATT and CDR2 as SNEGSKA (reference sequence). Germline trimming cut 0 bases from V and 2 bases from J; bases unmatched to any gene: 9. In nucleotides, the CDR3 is TGCAGTGCTAGAGACCCAGTTAAGACAGGGAACTATGGCTACACCTTC. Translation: CSARDPVKTGNYGYTF.

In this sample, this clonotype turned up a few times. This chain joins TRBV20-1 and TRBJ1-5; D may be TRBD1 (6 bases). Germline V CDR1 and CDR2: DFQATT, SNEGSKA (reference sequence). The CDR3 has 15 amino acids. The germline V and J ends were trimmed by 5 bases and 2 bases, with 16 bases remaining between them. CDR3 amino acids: CSALGGGRGNQPQHF. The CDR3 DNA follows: TGCAGTGCTCTGGGTGGGGGCAGGGGCAATCAGCCCCAGCATTTT.

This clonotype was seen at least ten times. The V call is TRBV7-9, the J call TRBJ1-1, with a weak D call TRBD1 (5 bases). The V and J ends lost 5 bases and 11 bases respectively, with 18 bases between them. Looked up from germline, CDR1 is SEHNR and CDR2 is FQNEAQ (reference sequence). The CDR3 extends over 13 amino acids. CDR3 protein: CASSPDTIFFAFF. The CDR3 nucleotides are TGTGCCAGCAGCCCGGACACAATATTTTTTGCTTTCTTT. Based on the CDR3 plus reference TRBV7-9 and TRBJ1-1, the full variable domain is DTGVSQNPRHKITKRGQNVTFRCDPISEHNRLYWYRQTLGQGPEFLTYFQNEAQLEKSRLLSDRFSAERPKGSFSTLEIQRTEQGDSAMYLCASSPDTIFFAFFGQGTRLTVV.

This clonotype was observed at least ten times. CDR3 nucleotides: TGTGCCAGCACCGAGGAGGCTAGCAGAGGCCATGAGCAGTTCTTC. Amino acid sequence: CASTEEASRGHEQFF. The rearrangement links TRBV9 to TRBJ2-1; a possible D gene is TRBD2 (5 bases). V lost 6 bases, J lost 8 bases, and 21 bases lay in between. The germline gives CDR1 SGDLS, CDR2 YYNGEE. The CDR3 extends over 15 amino acids.

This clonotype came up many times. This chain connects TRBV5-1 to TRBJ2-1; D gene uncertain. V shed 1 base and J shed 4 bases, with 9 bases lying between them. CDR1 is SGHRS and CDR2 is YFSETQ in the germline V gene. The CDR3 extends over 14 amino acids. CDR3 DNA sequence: TGCGCCAGCAGCTTGATGGCAGAATACAATGAGCAGTTCTTC. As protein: CASSLMAEYNEQFF.

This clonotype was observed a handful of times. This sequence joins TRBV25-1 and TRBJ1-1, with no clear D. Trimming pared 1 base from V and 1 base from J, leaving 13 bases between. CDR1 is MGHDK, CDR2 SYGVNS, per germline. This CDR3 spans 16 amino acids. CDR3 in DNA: TGTGCCAGCAGTGAATCAGTCTTGGCAGGGAACACTGAAGCTTTCTTT. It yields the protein CASSESVLAGNTEAFF.

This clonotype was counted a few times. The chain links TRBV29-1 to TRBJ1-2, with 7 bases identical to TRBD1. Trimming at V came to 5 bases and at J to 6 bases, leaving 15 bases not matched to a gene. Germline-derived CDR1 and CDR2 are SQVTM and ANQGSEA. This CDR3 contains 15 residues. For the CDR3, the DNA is TGCAGCGTTAGGGGGCTGAGGGGGACCCTCGATGGCTACACCTTC. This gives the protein CSVRGLRGTLDGYTF.